Listed here are 28 T cell receptor beta chains from one sample, sequenced in a study of CD8 T cells in ankylosing spondylitis. Each CDR3 protein is one row after TCRdb ran MiXCR on the 5' RACE reads. The table lists over 100,000 distinct CDR3 sequences, about 6.4% of them singletons. The sequenced sample was blood, either unsorted or a sorted T cell fraction (not recorded which). All receptors come from a male donor with ankylosing spondylitis or in good health (not recorded which).

This clonotype occurred many times. The chain is built from TRBV7-9 and TRBJ2-1, with D possibly being TRBD1 or TRBD2 (6 bases each). The germline CDR1 and CDR2 sequences are SEHNR and FQNEAQ (reference sequence). Trimming removed 8 bases at V and 8 bases at J, with 22 bases between. This CDR3 comprises 15 residues. The CDR3 DNA reads TGTGCCAGCGCCCCATGGGGGGCAGGTATCGATGAGCAGTTCTTC. Translating gives CASAPWGAGIDEQFF. The whole variable domain, remainder taken from reference TRBV7-9 and TRBJ2-1, is DTGVSQNPRHKITKRGQNVTFRCDPISEHNRLYWYRQTLGQGPEFLTYFQNEAQLEKSRLLSDRFSAERPKGSFSTLEIQRTEQGDSAMYLCASAPWGAGIDEQFFGPGTRLTVL.

This clonotype has a count of ten or more. The chain links TRBV5-1 to TRBJ1-1; no firm D call. V was shortened by 2 bases and J by 1 base, with 12 bases between the two germline ends. The CDR3 runs to 15 residues. The V gene's germline CDR1 is SGHRS and CDR2 YFSETQ. This CDR3 is CASSLFGSGNTEAFF. The CDR3 coding sequence is TGCGCCAGCAGCTTATTTGGGAGCGGGAACACTGAAGCTTTCTTT.

This clonotype appeared many times. V and J are TRBV20-1 and TRBJ1-3; no firm D call. This CDR3 spans 14 amino acids. CDR1 and CDR2 from the germline V gene are DFQATT and SNEGSKA (reference sequence). Trimming shortened V by 1 base and J by 0 bases, and 7 bases separated the two germline ends. The CDR3 nucleotides are TGCAGTGCTAGAGGGTTACTCTCTGGAAACACCATATATTTT. Its protein is CSARGLLSGNTIYF.

The chain uses TRBV4-2 and TRBJ1-5; unclear D gene. V shed 4 bases and J shed 6 bases, with 13 bases lying between them. The CDR3 covers 14 residues. Germline V gives CDR1 LGHNA, CDR2 YNFKEQ. CDR3: CASSPGVGGQPQHF. CDR3 DNA sequence: TGTGCCAGCAGCCCTGGCGTCGGCGGTCAGCCCCAGCATTTT.

In this sample, this clonotype turned up many times. The chain recombines TRBV7-9 with TRBJ2-1; maybe TRBD2 (6 bases). Germline CDR1 and CDR2: SEHNR and FQNEAQ (reference sequence). V lost 5 bases, J lost 8 bases, and 13 bases lay in between. There are 13 residues in the CDR3. The CDR3 here is CASSTSHSDEQFF. The CDR3 region has the DNA TGTGCCAGCAGCACTAGCCATTCAGATGAGCAGTTCTTC.

This clonotype came up many times. The rearrangement links TRBV5-1 to TRBJ2-5; 7 nucleotides line up with TRBD1. Germline loops: CDR1 SGHRS, CDR2 YFSETQ. V dropped 1 base and J dropped 2; count of bases not matched to a gene: 5. The CDR3 contains 15 residues. In DNA form, the CDR3 reads TGCGCCAGCAGCTTGAGCGGCAGGGGGCAAGAGACCCAGTACTTC. Translating gives CASSLSGRGQETQYF. Variable domain in full (rest from reference TRBV5-1 and TRBJ2-5): KAGVTQTPRYLIKTRGQQVTLSCSPISGHRSVSWYQQTPGQGLQFLFEYFSETQRNKGNFPGRFSGRQFSNSRSEMNVSTLELGDSALYLCASSLSGRGQETQYFGPGTRLLVL.

In its sample, this clonotype was seen many times. The genes are TRBV5-1 and TRBJ2-1; D gene uncertain. The CDR3 sequence is 14 residues long. Looked up from germline, CDR1 is SGHRS and CDR2 is YFSETQ. V lost 4 bases and J lost 4, with 12 bases in between. Here the CDR3 DNA reads TGCGCCAGCAGCACCCCAGACTCTTACAATGAGCAGTTCTTC. It yields the protein CASSTPDSYNEQFF.

This rearrangement joins TRBV14 to TRBJ1-2; 8 bases fit TRBD1. Per the germline V gene, CDR1 is SGHDN and CDR2 is FVKESK. V dropped 4 bases and J dropped 5; count of bases not matched to a gene: 9. The CDR3 consists of 15 residues. The CDR3 nucleotides read TGTGCCAGCAGCCTAACGACAGGGGAAGGGTATGGCTACACCTTC. Translating gives CASSLTTGEGYGYTF.

This clonotype was detected ten times or more. The J gene is TRBJ1-6, the V gene TRBV7-9; D is unresolved. In germline, CDR1 is SEHNR, CDR2 FQNEAQ (reference sequence). The CDR3 spans 12 residues. Trimming shortened V by 3 bases and J by 9 bases, and 6 bases separated the two germline ends. The CDR3 nucleotides are TGTGCCAGCAGCTTGCCTGTTTCACCCCTCCACTTT. This sequence encodes CASSLPVSPLHF.

This clonotype was observed once. This chain joins TRBV7-3 and TRBJ2-7, with TRBD1 matching 8 bases. Germline V CDR1 and CDR2: SGHTA, FQGTGA. The CDR3 consists of 14 residues. V lost 5 bases to trimming and J lost 7 bases; unmatched junction nucleotides: 10. CDR3 sequence: CASSRNGQGSEQYF. Here the CDR3 DNA reads TGTGCCAGCAGCCGCAACGGACAGGGATCTGAGCAGTACTTC.

This clonotype was counted at least ten times. This chain connects TRBV12-3 or TRBV12-4 to TRBJ2-2; maybe TRBD2 (7 bases). The CDR3 consists of 15 residues. Trimming left V 0 bases short and J 3 bases short, with 8 bases between. The CDR3 region has the DNA TGTGCCAGCAGTTTAGCGGGGGGGCACACCGGGGAGCTGTTTTTT. This sequence encodes CASSLAGGHTGELFF.

This clonotype occurred many times. J is TRBJ2-7 and V is TRBV5-5; TRBD1 might be the D (6 bases). Germline loops: CDR1 SGHKS, CDR2 YYEKEE (reference sequence). CDR3 size: 15 residues. Trimming took off 2 bases at V and 6 bases at J, with 18 bases between the two ends. CDR3 coding DNA: TGTGCCAGCAGCTTTGAGCTCCTCAGGGGCTCCGAGCAGTACTTC. This encodes CASSFELLRGSEQYF.

V gene TRBV2 combines with J gene TRBJ2-1; 10 bases line up with TRBD1. The germline gives CDR1 SNHLY, CDR2 FYNNEI. The CDR3 is 16 amino acids. Trimming removed 10 bases from V and 8 bases from J; junction bases left unmatched: 17. The CDR3 DNA follows: TGTGCCAAACAATCGACCCGGGACAGGGGATCCGATGAGCAGTTCTTC. Its protein is CAKQSTRDRGSDEQFF.

This clonotype was counted at least ten times. The chain employs TRBV9 and TRBJ2-3; D is unresolved. The V end lost 0 bases, the J end lost 2 bases, and 7 bases lay between the germline ends. The CDR3 sequence is 14 residues long. Germline V gene sequence: CDR1 SGDLS, CDR2 YYNGEE. CDR3 nucleotide sequence: TGTGCCAGCAGCGTAGGCACTAACACAGATACGCAGTATTTT. Protein: CASSVGTNTDTQYF.

The V call is TRBV20-1, the J call TRBJ2-1; 10 bases line up with TRBD1. V lost 6 bases to trimming and J lost 4 bases; unmatched junction nucleotides: 9. Per germline, CDR1 DFQATT and CDR2 SNEGSKA (reference sequence). This CDR3 contains 15 residues. As DNA, the CDR3 is TGCAGTGCAACGGTACCGGGACAGGGGTACAATGAGCAGTTCTTC. Residues: CSATVPGQGYNEQFF.

Here the CDR3 reads CATSQGWGQGEYNEQFF. In DNA, the CDR3 is TGTGCCACCTCCCAAGGGTGGGGACAGGGGGAATACAATGAGCAGTTCTTC. The V call is TRBV3-1, the J call TRBJ2-1; the match to TRBD1 covers 11 bases. CDR3 size: 17 residues. Germline loops: CDR1 LGHDT, CDR2 YNNKEL (reference sequence). The J segment lost 4 bases and the V segment lost 10 bases, leaving 15 bases of the junction unmatched.

The gene calls are TRBV10-3 and TRBJ2-1, with 10 bases fitting TRBD2. The CDR3 length is 16 residues. CDR1 ENHRY and CDR2 SYGVKD come from the germline V gene. V shed 5 bases and J 2 bases; nucleotides not matched to a gene: 6. CDR3 sequence: CAISKGSGGTYNEQFF. The CDR3 region has the DNA TGTGCCATCAGTAAGGGTAGCGGGGGGACCTACAATGAGCAGTTCTTC.

This clonotype was counted ten times or more. The chain has TRBV5-1 and TRBJ2-1; D is ambiguous. Trimming stripped 4 bases from V and 8 bases from J, with 19 bases between. In germline, CDR1 is SGHRS, CDR2 YFSETQ. This CDR3 is built from 15 residues. In DNA form, the CDR3 reads TGCGCCAGCAGCCCGGCGTCTAGGGATGGGGATGAGCAGTTCTTC. This codes for CASSPASRDGDEQFF.

This clonotype was counted between two and nine times. V and J are TRBV18 and TRBJ2-3; 10 bases are shared with TRBD1. The CDR3 sequence is 16 residues long. V lost 3 bases to trimming and J lost 4 bases; unmatched junction nucleotides: 7. Germline loops: CDR1 KGHSH, CDR2 LQKENI. The CDR3 nucleotides are TGTGCCAGCTCACCCCAGACAGGGGGCAACGCAGATACGCAGTATTTT. Its protein product is CASSPQTGGNADTQYF.

This clonotype was observed at least ten times. The V and J genes are TRBV4-2 and TRBJ2-3, with D maybe TRBD2 (5 bases). Trimming took 4 bases from V and 3 from J, leaving 14 bases between them. The V gene's germline CDR1 is LGHNA and CDR2 YNFKEQ. The CDR3 consists of 15 residues. CDR3 loop: CASSLRERTTDTQYF. The CDR3 bases are TGTGCCAGCAGCCTGAGGGAGCGAACTACAGATACGCAGTATTTT.

This clonotype appeared many times. The rearrangement uses TRBV9 and TRBJ2-1; possible D gene TRBD1, 5 bases. Trimming took 0 bases from V and 2 from J, leaving 9 bases between them. The CDR3 totals 15 residues. Germline values: CDR1 SGDLS, CDR2 YYNGEE. The CDR3 bases are TGTGCCAGCAGCGTAGAGGGGTATACCTACAATGAGCAGTTCTTC. Translating it yields CASSVEGYTYNEQFF.

This clonotype has a count of ten or more. The gene calls are TRBV20-1 and TRBJ1-1; 9 nucleotides line up with TRBD1. The V gene's germline CDR1 is DFQATT and CDR2 SNEGSKA (reference sequence). This CDR3 is built from 12 residues. The V gene end was trimmed by 3 bases and the J gene end by 8 bases; junction bases not matched to a gene: 4. The chain's CDR3 is CSASRDRAEAFF. CDR3 coding DNA: TGCAGTGCTAGCCGGGACAGGGCGGAAGCTTTCTTT.

This clonotype was recorded at least ten times. The gene calls are TRBV5-6 and TRBJ1-2, with unresolved D. Per germline, CDR1 SGHDT and CDR2 YYEEEE. The CDR3 is made up of 12 amino acids. Trimming shortened V by 1 base and J by 8 bases, and 9 bases separated the two germline ends. The CDR3 protein is CASSLWSAGYTF. Here the CDR3 DNA reads TGTGCCAGCAGCTTGTGGTCGGCGGGCTACACCTTC.

This clonotype was observed a few times. The chain has TRBV7-2 and TRBJ2-1; the D is unclear. CDR1 and CDR2 from the germline V gene are SGHTA and FQGNSA. The CDR3 loop spans 14 amino acids. V was pared by 4 bases and J by 2 bases, with 9 bases between. In DNA form, the CDR3 reads TGTGCCAGCAGCTACCTCAGCCCCTACAATGAGCAGTTCTTC. Translating it yields CASSYLSPYNEQFF.

This clonotype has at least ten counts. The chain recombines TRBV5-5 with TRBJ1-1; unclear D gene. Germline V gene sequence: CDR1 SGHKS, CDR2 YYEKEE (reference sequence). V lost 5 bases and J lost 0, with 8 bases in between. The CDR3 loop spans 13 amino acids. CDR3 DNA sequence: TGTGCCAGCAGGATGGACCTGAACACTGAAGCTTTCTTT. Protein sequence: CASRMDLNTEAFF.

This clonotype was picked up many times. This chain joins TRBV5-1 and TRBJ2-7; D is unresolved. V lost 1 base and J lost 9, with 8 bases in between. The germline CDR1 and CDR2 sequences are SGHRS and YFSETQ. The CDR3 has 11 amino acids. The DNA of the CDR3 is TGCGCCAGCAGCTTGTTATTTGCGCAGTACTTC. Amino acids: CASSLLFAQYF.

The table lists this clonotype with many counts. The genes are TRBV3-1 and TRBJ2-1; no reliable D call. The CDR3 has 17 residues. Germline V lookup: CDR1 LGHDT, CDR2 YNNKEL (reference sequence). The ends were cut back, 1 base at V and 10 bases at J, with 23 bases in the middle. This chain's CDR3 is CASSQGFYVHTKEEQFF. CDR3 sequence (DNA): TGTGCCAGCAGCCAAGGATTTTATGTGCATACCAAAGAGGAGCAGTTCTTC.

There are many counts of this clonotype. The chain employs TRBV20-1 and TRBJ2-3; tentative D call: TRBD2 (7 bases). The CDR3 runs 12 residues. The germline CDR1 and CDR2 sequences are DFQATT and SNEGSKA (reference sequence). V gave up 3 bases and J gave up 4 bases, with 8 bases separating them. CDR3 sequence: CSASGGPDTQYF. The DNA for the CDR3 is TGCAGTGCTAGCGGGGGGCCAGATACGCAGTATTTT.